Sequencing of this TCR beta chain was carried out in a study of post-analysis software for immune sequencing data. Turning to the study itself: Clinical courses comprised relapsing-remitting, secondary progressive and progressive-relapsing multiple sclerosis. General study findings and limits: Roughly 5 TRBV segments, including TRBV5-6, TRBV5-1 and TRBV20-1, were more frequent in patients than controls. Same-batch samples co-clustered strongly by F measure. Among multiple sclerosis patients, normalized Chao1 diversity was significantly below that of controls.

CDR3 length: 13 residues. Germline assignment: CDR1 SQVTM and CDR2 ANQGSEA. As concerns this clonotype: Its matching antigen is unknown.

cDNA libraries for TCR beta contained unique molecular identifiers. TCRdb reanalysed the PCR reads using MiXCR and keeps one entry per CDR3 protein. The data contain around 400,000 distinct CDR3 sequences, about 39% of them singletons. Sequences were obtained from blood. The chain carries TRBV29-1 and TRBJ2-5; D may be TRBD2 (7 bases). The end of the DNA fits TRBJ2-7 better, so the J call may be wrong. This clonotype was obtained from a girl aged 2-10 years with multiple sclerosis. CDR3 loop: CSVETGGDYEQYF. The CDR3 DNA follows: TGCAGCGTTGAAACGGGGGGCGATTACGAGCAGTACTTC.